Each of the 26 T cell receptor beta chains below was sequenced from the same sample in a study of cytomegalovirus exposure and HLA in healthy donors. PCR involved 60 Vbeta and 13 Jbeta primers. TCRdb keeps only in-frame clones here, not all; method: immunoSEQ multiplex PCR. This table has 90,000 to 100,000 clones, around 69% appearing once. Sequenced sample: PBMCs. All receptors derive from a woman aged 55-70 years in good health and CMV-seropositive.

CDR3 in amino acids: CASSTSGIAYEQYF. The CDR3 nucleotides are TGTGCCAGCAGTACTAGCGGGATAGCCTACGAGCAGTACTTC. V and J are TRBV28 and TRBJ2-7; 10 bases are shared with TRBD2. This CDR3 comprises 14 residues. J was trimmed by 2 bases and V by 5 bases; bases with no gene match: 3. Germline V lookup: CDR1 MDHEN, CDR2 SYDVKM.

This chain uses TRBV15 with TRBJ1-2, with unresolved D. Trimming removed 7 bases at V and 6 bases at J, with 18 bases between. Germline CDR1 is LNHNV and CDR2 is YYDKDF (reference sequence). This CDR3 spans 14 amino acids. CDR3 bases: TGTGCCACCAATTCGGGGTTAGGGTTCGATGGCTACACCTTC. Amino acids: CATNSGLGFDGYTF.

This clone turned up a few times. The chain has TRBV14 and TRBJ2-7; 10 bases are a match to TRBD1. Germline CDR1 and CDR2: SGHDN and FVKESK. J was trimmed by 5 bases and V by 0 bases; bases with no gene match: 4. The CDR3 is 15 amino acids. This CDR3 is CASSQDWGTGDEQYF. Here the CDR3 DNA reads TGTGCCAGCAGCCAAGACTGGGGGACAGGGGACGAGCAGTACTTC.

The rearrangement links TRBV25-1 to TRBJ2-5; weak D call: TRBD2 (5 bases). Germline CDR1 and CDR2: MGHDK and SYGVNS. The CDR3 runs to 13 residues. Trimming stripped 3 bases from V and 2 bases from J, with 7 bases between. For the CDR3, the DNA is TGTGCCAGCAGTGATGACTATCAAGAGACCCAGTACTTC. Amino acids: CASSDDYQETQYF.

The chain employs TRBV2 and TRBJ2-7; no clear D. Germline loops: CDR1 SNHLY, CDR2 FYNNEI. V was cut by 3 bases and J by 1 base, with 10 bases left in between. The CDR3 totals 14 residues. DNA for the CDR3: TGTGCCAGCAGTGACTACCCCTCGTCCTACGAGCAGTACTTC. Translating gives CASSDYPSSYEQYF.

The chain recombines TRBV5-5 with TRBJ2-7; 7 bases line up with TRBD1. Trimming at V came to 3 bases and at J to 0 bases, leaving 3 bases not matched to a gene. Germline CDR1 and CDR2: SGHKS and YYEKEE (reference sequence). The CDR3 runs 14 residues. The CDR3 is CASSWGQSSYEQYF. Here the CDR3 DNA reads TGTGCCAGCAGCTGGGGACAGAGCTCCTACGAGCAGTACTTC.

The chain uses TRBV14 and TRBJ2-7; D is unresolved. CDR1 and CDR2 (germline): SGHDN, FVKESK. Trimming removed 0 bases from V and 4 bases from J, with 7 bases in between. The CDR3 has 13 residues. CDR3 coding DNA: TGTGCCAGCAGCCAAGATCTCGGGTACGAGCAGTACTTC. Amino acid sequence: CASSQDLGYEQYF.

This sequence joins TRBV5-1 and TRBJ2-7; 10 nucleotides align to TRBD1. Germline lookup yields CDR1 SGHRS and CDR2 YFSETQ. The CDR3 has 15 amino acids. J lost 2 bases, V lost 4 bases, and 6 bases had no gene match. In nucleotides, the CDR3 is TGCGCCAGCAGCCTCGTGGGGACAGGGGCCTACGAGCAGTACTTC. Translated, it gives CASSLVGTGAYEQYF.

This chain uses TRBV30 with TRBJ1-4, with D possibly matching TRBD1 (6 bases). Germline CDR1 GTSNPN, CDR2 SVGIG (reference sequence). There are 14 residues in the CDR3. Trimming removed 2 bases at V and 6 bases at J, with 13 bases between. CDR3 in amino acids: CAWSLGAIDEKLFF. Written as DNA, the CDR3 is TGTGCCTGGAGTTTGGGGGCAATAGATGAAAAACTGTTTTTT.

The rearrangement links TRBV2 to TRBJ2-1; the D gene is possibly TRBD2 (5 bases). This CDR3 region has 13 residues. Trimming shortened V by 5 bases and J by 4 bases, and 9 bases separated the two germline ends. CDR1 is SNHLY and CDR2 is FYNNEI in the germline V gene. CDR3 coding DNA: TGTGCCAGCAGTCTCGAGGGTTACAATGAGCAGTTCTTC. Translated, it gives CASSLEGYNEQFF.

The rearrangement joins TRBV28 to TRBJ1-1; the D gene is possibly TRBD1 (6 bases). Germline V gene sequence: CDR1 MDHEN, CDR2 SYDVKM. This CDR3 comprises 14 residues. V lost 6 bases and J 0 bases, leaving 11 bases between the germline ends. CDR3: CASSQTGLNTEAFF. The CDR3 coding sequence is TGTGCCAGCAGCCAGACAGGACTGAACACTGAAGCTTTCTTT. Supplemented by reference TRBV28 and TRBJ1-1, the full variable domain reads DVKVTQSSRYLVKRTGEKVFLECVQDMDHENMFWYRQDPGLGLRLIYFSYDVKMKEKGDIPEGYSVSREKKERFSLILESASTNQTSMYLCASSQTGLNTEAFFGQGTRLTVV.

V usage is TRBV5-4 and J usage is TRBJ1-2; D is unclear. This CDR3 is built from 14 residues. Per germline, CDR1 SGHNT and CDR2 YYREEE (reference sequence). Trimming took off 6 bases at V and 9 bases at J, with 21 bases between the two ends. CDR3 sequence: CASTNYQVGRRYTF. The CDR3 DNA is TGTGCCAGCACCAACTACCAGGTTGGGAGGCGCTACACCTTC.

The gene calls are TRBV11-2 and TRBJ2-5; maybe TRBD2 (5 bases). Deletions cut 4 bases from V and 4 bases from J, with 10 bases between. The germline V gene encodes CDR1 SGHAT and CDR2 FQNNGV. There are 13 residues in the CDR3. CDR3 loop: CASSSGNLETQYF. The CDR3 nucleotides are TGTGCCAGCAGCTCGGGGAATTTAGAGACCCAGTACTTC.

The chain combines TRBV11-2 with TRBJ1-1; D possibly corresponds to TRBD1 (6 bases). The CDR3 has 15 residues. Trimming left V 2 bases short and J 4 bases short, with 14 bases between. CDR1 and CDR2 (germline): SGHAT, FQNNGV. The CDR3 here is CASSLTGRGRTEAFF. CDR3 DNA: TGTGCCAGCAGCTTAACAGGGAGAGGTCGCACTGAAGCTTTCTTT.

This clone has more than one count but fewer than ten. The chain carries TRBV14 and TRBJ2-7, with D perhaps matching TRBD1 (6 bases). The CDR3 extends over 11 amino acids. Trimming shortened V by 5 bases and J by 6 bases, and 8 bases separated the two germline ends. Germline values: CDR1 SGHDN, CDR2 FVKESK. For the CDR3, the DNA is TGTGCCAGCAGCGGGGGCTCCGAGCAGTACTTC. Its translation is CASSGGSEQYF.

This sequence joins TRBV6-5 and TRBJ2-3; D may be TRBD1 (5 bases). The CDR3 covers 14 residues. CDR1 and CDR2 (germline): MNHEY, SVGAGI. V lost 6 bases, J lost 3 bases, and 13 bases lay in between. CDR3 region: CASRKTRQTDTQYF. For the CDR3, the DNA is TGTGCCAGCAGAAAGACCCGACAGACAGATACGCAGTATTTT.

The chain links TRBV2 to TRBJ2-1, with D possibly TRBD1 on 6 matching bases. In germline, CDR1 is SNHLY, CDR2 FYNNEI. V was pared by 6 bases and J by 11 bases, with 11 bases between. There are 11 residues in the CDR3. The CDR3 spells CASSPGVKQFF. The CDR3 bases are TGTGCCAGCAGCCCAGGGGTAAAGCAGTTCTTC.

The rearrangement uses TRBV19 and TRBJ2-1, with 13 bases lining up with TRBD2. Trimming removed 10 bases from V and 9 bases from J; junction bases left unmatched: 6. The CDR3 contains 13 residues. The germline V gene has CDR1 LNHDA and CDR2 SQIVND (reference sequence). CDR3 loop: CATGLAGVFEQFF. The CDR3 DNA sequence: TGTGCCACCGGACTAGCGGGAGTTTTTGAGCAGTTCTTC.

The chain is built from TRBV19 and TRBJ2-1; 7 bases are shared with TRBD2. Germline V CDR1 and CDR2: LNHDA, SQIVND (reference sequence). This CDR3 is 18 amino acids long. V gave up 5 bases and J gave up 3 bases; unmatched junction bases: 16. The CDR3 sequence: CASSDQWSRDYGYNEQFF. The CDR3 DNA reads TGTGCCAGTAGTGACCAATGGAGCCGGGACTACGGCTACAATGAGCAGTTCTTC.

This clone was recorded only once. The chain uses TRBV7-3 and TRBJ2-4, with 10 bases fitting TRBD2. The CDR3 spans 18 residues. Germline V CDR1 and CDR2: SGHTA, FQGTGA. Trimming cost V 5 bases and J 0 bases; bases outside gene matches: 10. The CDR3 nucleotides are TGTGCCAGCAGCCAAGGGGGTGGACTAGCGGAAGCCAAAAACATTCAGTACTTC. Its protein product is CASSQGGGLAEAKNIQYF.

The chain couples TRBV7-9 to TRBJ2-1, with D perhaps TRBD2 (6 bases). Germline V lookup: CDR1 SEHNR, CDR2 FQNEAQ (reference sequence). This CDR3 region has 17 residues. Trimming cost V 5 bases and J 2 bases, with 19 bases left between them. The CDR3 region is CASSQTGLMITYNEQFF. CDR3 nucleotide sequence: TGTGCCAGCAGCCAAACGGGACTCATGATAACCTACAATGAGCAGTTCTTC.

This sequence joins TRBV28 and TRBJ1-5; the match to TRBD1 covers 7 bases. The CDR3 is made up of 14 amino acids. Germline V gene lookup returns CDR1 MDHEN and CDR2 SYDVKM. V trimming: 6 bases; J trimming: 3 bases; junction bases outside the gene matches: 5. This CDR3 is CASSPGGINQPQHF. In nucleotides, the CDR3 is TGTGCCAGCAGCCCAGGGGGGATCAATCAGCCCCAGCATTTT. Filled out from reference TRBV28 and TRBJ1-5, the complete variable domain reads DVKVTQSSRYLVKRTGEKVFLECVQDMDHENMFWYRQDPGLGLRLIYFSYDVKMKEKGDIPEGYSVSREKKERFSLILESASTNQTSMYLCASSPGGINQPQHFGDGTRLSIL.

The gene calls are TRBV11-1 and TRBJ2-5; D is perhaps TRBD2 (7 bases). The DNA end is more similar to TRBJ2-7, so the J call may be wrong. Germline-derived CDR1 and CDR2 are SGHAT and FQDESV (reference sequence). This CDR3 is 15 amino acids long. The CDR3 protein is CASSLRRGGPYEQYF. The CDR3 DNA reads TGTGCCAGCAGCTTGAGGAGGGGGGGTCCCTACGAGCAGTACTTC.

This sequence joins TRBV10-3 and TRBJ2-2; tentatively, D is TRBD1 (5 bases). The CDR3 spans 17 residues. Trimming shortened V by 4 bases and J by 0 bases, and 15 bases separated the two germline ends. CDR1 is ENHRY and CDR2 is SYGVKD in the germline V gene. CDR3 coding DNA: TGTGCCATCAGTGGGTTGATTCAGGGTTCGAACACCGGGGAGCTGTTTTTT. It yields the protein CAISGLIQGSNTGELFF.

V gene TRBV4-1 combines with J gene TRBJ2-7; D is perhaps TRBD1 (6 bases). Trimming took off 1 base at V and 2 bases at J, with 18 bases between the two ends. Germline V lookup: CDR1 MGHRA, CDR2 YSYEKL. The CDR3 covers 17 residues. CDR3 DNA: TGCGCCAGCAGCCAAGTCAGTAGTCGGGGACATACCTACGAGCAGTACTTC. This encodes CASSQVSSRGHTYEQYF.

This clone was observed once. The chain uses TRBV4-1 and TRBJ2-3; weak D call: TRBD1 (6 bases). Germline CDR1 and CDR2: MGHRA and YSYEKL. V was pared by 2 bases and J by 1 base, with 16 bases between. The CDR3 is 17 amino acids. DNA for the CDR3: TGCGCCAGCAGCCAACCTAAGGACAGCCACCGCACAGATACGCAGTATTTT. Translated: CASSQPKDSHRTDTQYF.